The 19 T cell receptor beta chains presented below share a single source sample, sequenced in a study of cytomegalovirus exposure and HLA in healthy donors. PCR involved 60 Vbeta and 13 Jbeta primers. Here immunoSEQ multiplex PCR was the method, and the copy in TCRdb shows in-frame clones only, minus some. There are about 150,000 clones in the sample; more than 70% occur only once, and over 3% lies in the top ten. The sequenced material came from PBMCs. These receptors were taken from a man aged 40-55 years in good health and CMV-seronegative.

This chain joins TRBV30 and TRBJ2-2, with D uncertain. CDR3 length equals 13 residues. Trimming took off 2 bases at V and 7 bases at J, with 11 bases between the two ends. Germline loops: CDR1 GTSNPN, CDR2 SVGIG (reference sequence). The CDR3 region has the DNA TGTGCCTGGAGTTTGAGACGCGGCGGGGAGCTGTTTTTT. Translated: CAWSLRRGGELFF.

This chain connects TRBV28 to TRBJ2-3; perhaps TRBD2 as D (6 bases). V was cut by 5 bases and J by 5 bases, with 11 bases left in between. The germline V gene encodes CDR1 MDHEN and CDR2 SYDVKM. The CDR3 is made up of 13 amino acids. The CDR3 DNA follows: TGTGCCAGCAGTGCGCAGGGAGGAGATACGCAGTATTTT. It yields the protein CASSAQGGDTQYF.

This chain connects TRBV11-2 to TRBJ2-4; 7 nucleotides agree with TRBD2. This CDR3 contains 15 residues. With V trimmed by 1 base and J by 8 bases, 8 bases remained unmatched. CDR1 is SGHAT, CDR2 FQNNGV, per germline. CDR3 sequence reads: CASSLVGTKADIQYF. As DNA, the CDR3 is TGTGCCAGCAGCTTAGTGGGGACTAAGGCAGACATTCAGTACTTC.

This sequence joins TRBV6-5 and TRBJ1-3, with TRBD1 matching over 8 bases. The germline gives CDR1 MNHEY, CDR2 SVGAGI. V was clipped by 0 bases and J by 4 bases; unmatched bases: 2. CDR3 length: 15 residues. CDR3 bases: TGTGCCAGCAGTTACTCGACAGGGGCCGGAAACACCATATATTTT. Encoded protein: CASSYSTGAGNTIYF.

The gene calls are TRBV4-1 and TRBJ2-3; 10 bases line up with TRBD2. The trim removed 4 bases at V and 4 bases at J, leaving 8 bases unmatched. Germline V gene data show CDR1 as MGHRA and CDR2 as YSYEKL. This CDR3 has 16 amino acids. DNA for the CDR3: TGCGCCAGCAGCCCCGCTAGCGGGGGAAGGGCAGATACGCAGTATTTT. This translates into CASSPASGGRADTQYF.

The chain is built from TRBV5-1 and TRBJ1-4; weak D call: TRBD1 (5 bases). The germline CDR1 and CDR2 sequences are SGHRS and YFSETQ. V lost 4 bases, J lost 5 bases, and 12 bases lay in between. This CDR3 contains 14 residues. CDR3 in DNA: TGCGCCAGCAGCCAGGGCCTAGGGAATGAAAAACTGTTTTTT. Translation: CASSQGLGNEKLFF.

In this sample, this clone turned up a few times. The V call is TRBV11-2, the J call TRBJ2-5; 12 nucleotides line up with TRBD2. Germline loops: CDR1 SGHAT, CDR2 FQNNGV. The J segment lost 5 bases and the V segment lost 4 bases, leaving 8 bases of the junction unmatched. There are 16 residues in the CDR3. The CDR3 region is CASSSRLAGDLETQYF. CDR3 nucleotides: TGTGCCAGCAGCTCCCGACTAGCGGGGGATCTTGAGACCCAGTACTTC. Filled out from reference TRBV11-2 and TRBJ2-5, the complete variable domain reads EAGVAQSPRYKIIEKRQSVAFWCNPISGHATLYWYQQILGQGPKLLIQFQNNGVVDDSQLPKDRFSAERLKGVDSTLKIQPAKLEDSAVYLCASSSRLAGDLETQYFGPGTRLLVL.

V gene TRBV28 combines with J gene TRBJ1-2, with a possible D match to TRBD1 (5 bases). V lost 11 bases and J 6 bases, leaving 13 bases between the germline ends. CDR3 size: 11 residues. Per the germline V gene, CDR1 is MDHEN and CDR2 is SYDVKM. The CDR3 sequence: CASRGGNGYTF. DNA for the CDR3: TGTGCCTCCCGTGGGGGGAATGGCTACACCTTC.

The chain combines TRBV19 with TRBJ1-4; D uncertain. From germline, CDR1 is LNHDA and CDR2 SQIVND (reference sequence). Trimming took 3 bases from V and 4 from J, leaving 12 bases between them. The CDR3 runs 15 residues. The CDR3 nucleotides read TGTGCCAGTAGTATTAGAGGGCAGAATAATGAAAAACTGTTTTTT. It encodes CASSIRGQNNEKLFF. The whole variable domain, remainder taken from reference TRBV19 and TRBJ1-4, is DGGITQSPKYLFRKEGQNVTLSCEQNLNHDAMYWYRQDPGQGLRLIYYSQIVNDFQKGDIAEGYSVSREKKESFPLTVTSAQKNPTAFYLCASSIRGQNNEKLFFGSGTQLSVL.

The chain combines TRBV29-1 with TRBJ1-2; no definite D call. V lost 4 bases and J 4 bases, leaving 16 bases between the germline ends. CDR1 and CDR2 from the germline V gene are SQVTM and ANQGSEA. The length of the CDR3 is 14 residues. The CDR3 region has the DNA TGCAGCGTTGCGGACCCCACGGAGGGCTATGGCTACACCTTC. Amino acid sequence: CSVADPTEGYGYTF.

The chain combines TRBV5-6 with TRBJ1-5, with TRBD1 as a possible D gene (6 bases). Trimming took off 0 bases at V and 4 bases at J, with 11 bases between the two ends. This CDR3 is built from 15 residues. CDR1 is SGHDT and CDR2 is YYEEEE in the germline V gene. The CDR3 here is CASSLVAGVNQPQHF. CDR3 sequence (DNA): TGTGCCAGCAGCTTGGTGGCAGGGGTAAATCAGCCCCAGCATTTT.

This sequence joins TRBV2 and TRBJ1-1, with a possible D match to TRBD1 (6 bases). V was cut by 5 bases and J by 1 base, with 11 bases left in between. This CDR3 contains 14 residues. Looked up from germline, CDR1 is SNHLY and CDR2 is FYNNEI. CDR3 bases: TGTGCCAGCAGTTACTTAGGGGGGAACACTGAAGCTTTCTTT. Its protein is CASSYLGGNTEAFF.

The V and J genes are TRBV5-7 and TRBJ1-5, with 11 bases fitting TRBD1. TRBV5-7 is reported as an ORF; its role is uncertain. V lost 0 bases to trimming and J lost 2 bases; unmatched junction nucleotides: 10. CDR3 length: 19 residues. CDR3: CASSLGLWGQGGGNQPQHF. The DNA for the CDR3 is TGTGCCAGCAGCTTGGGGTTATGGGGACAGGGGGGCGGCAATCAGCCCCAGCATTTT.

The gene calls are TRBV21-1 and TRBJ2-3; TRBD1, the table's D call, lacks a check against the DNA. TRBV21-1 is annotated as a pseudogene. The CDR3 spans 13 residues. The CDR3 spells CASTLQGADTQYF. CDR3 nucleotide sequence: TGTGCCAGCACCCTCCAGGGGGCAGATACGCAGTATTTT.

This clone showed up just a few times. The sample has other DNA sequences that encode this CDR3 too. In nucleotides, the CDR3 is TGTGCCAGCAGTCGCGGGACAGGTAGAGAGACCCAGTACTTC. Translating gives CASSRGTGRETQYF. The chain links TRBV6-5 to TRBJ2-5; 8 bases are shared with TRBD1. With V trimmed by 5 bases and J by 4 bases, 6 bases remained unmatched. The CDR3 covers 14 residues. Germline-derived CDR1 and CDR2 are MNHEY and SVGAGI.

This clone showed up just once. This sequence joins TRBV5-4 and TRBJ2-2; 7 nucleotides line up with TRBD1. The germline gives CDR1 SGHNT, CDR2 YYREEE (reference sequence). V lost 4 bases to trimming and J lost 0 bases; unmatched junction nucleotides: 6. CDR3 length equals 16 residues. The CDR3 coding sequence is TGTGCCAGCAGCCTAAACAGGGGTACGAACACCGGGGAGCTGTTTTTT. Protein: CASSLNRGTNTGELFF.

The chain has TRBV29-1 and TRBJ2-1, with TRBD2 matching 8 bases. Per the germline V gene, CDR1 is SQVTM and CDR2 is ANQGSEA. J was trimmed by 0 bases and V by 3 bases; bases with no gene match: 7. The CDR3 sequence is 16 residues long. The CDR3: CSVEGGSGSSYNEQFF. The CDR3 DNA reads TGCAGCGTTGAGGGCGGCAGCGGGAGCTCCTACAATGAGCAGTTCTTC.

The chain recombines TRBV5-6 with TRBJ2-1, with TRBD2 matching 11 bases. The CDR3 is 15 residues long. Germline V lookup: CDR1 SGHDT, CDR2 YYEEEE. The junction had 3 bases not matched to a gene; V was cut back by 3 bases and J by 4 bases. The CDR3, as DNA: TGTGCCAGCAGCTCTACTAGCGGGAGTTACAATGAGCAGTTCTTC. Translating it yields CASSSTSGSYNEQFF.

This clone has just a few counts. This chain links TRBV28 with TRBJ1-6; no definite D call. This CDR3 spans 14 amino acids. CDR1 is MDHEN, CDR2 SYDVKM, per germline. Trimming took off 5 bases at V and 9 bases at J, with 14 bases between the two ends. The CDR3 nucleotides read TGTGCCAGCAGTCCCCCCGCCGCGGGTTCACCCCTCCACTTT. Its translation is CASSPPAAGSPLHF.